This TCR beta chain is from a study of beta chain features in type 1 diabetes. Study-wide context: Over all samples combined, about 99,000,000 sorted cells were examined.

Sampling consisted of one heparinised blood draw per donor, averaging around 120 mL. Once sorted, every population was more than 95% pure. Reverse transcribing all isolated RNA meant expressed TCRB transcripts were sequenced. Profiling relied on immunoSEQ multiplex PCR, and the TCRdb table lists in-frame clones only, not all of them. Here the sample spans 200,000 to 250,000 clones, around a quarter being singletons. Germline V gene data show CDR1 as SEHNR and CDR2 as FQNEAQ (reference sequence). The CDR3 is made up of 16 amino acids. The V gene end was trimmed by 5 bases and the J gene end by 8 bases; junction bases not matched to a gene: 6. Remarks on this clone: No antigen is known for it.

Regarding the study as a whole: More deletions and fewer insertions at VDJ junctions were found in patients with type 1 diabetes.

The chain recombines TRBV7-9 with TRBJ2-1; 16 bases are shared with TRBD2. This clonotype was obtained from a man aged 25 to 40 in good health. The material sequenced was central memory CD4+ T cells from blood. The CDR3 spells CASSPGTSGGDYEQFF. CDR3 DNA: TGTGCCAGCAGCCCGGGGACTAGCGGGGGGGACTATGAGCAGTTCTTC.